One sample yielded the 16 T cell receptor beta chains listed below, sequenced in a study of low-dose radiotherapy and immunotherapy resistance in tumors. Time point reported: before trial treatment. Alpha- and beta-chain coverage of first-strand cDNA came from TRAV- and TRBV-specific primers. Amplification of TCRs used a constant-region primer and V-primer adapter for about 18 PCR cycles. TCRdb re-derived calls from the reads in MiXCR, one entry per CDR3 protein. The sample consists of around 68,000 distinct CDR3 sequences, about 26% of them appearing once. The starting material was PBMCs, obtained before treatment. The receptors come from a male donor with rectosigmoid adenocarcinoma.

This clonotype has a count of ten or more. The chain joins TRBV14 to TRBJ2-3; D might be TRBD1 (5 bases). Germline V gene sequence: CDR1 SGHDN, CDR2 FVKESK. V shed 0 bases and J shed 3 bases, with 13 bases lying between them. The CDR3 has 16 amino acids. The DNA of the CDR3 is TGTGCCAGCAGCCAAGATTCAGGGATAGTTACAGATACGCAGTATTTT. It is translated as CASSQDSGIVTDTQYF. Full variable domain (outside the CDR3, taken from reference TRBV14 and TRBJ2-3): EAGVTQFPSHSVIEKGQTVTLRCDPISGHDNLYWYRRVMGKEIKFLLHFVKESKQDESGMPNNRFLAERTGGTYSTLKVQPAELEDSGVYFCASSQDSGIVTDTQYFGPGTRLTVL.

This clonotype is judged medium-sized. The CDR3 region has the DNA TGTGCCAGCATGGGCGGGGCGGGAGACATCCGCGAGCAGTACTTC. Protein: CASMGGAGDIREQYF. The chain combines TRBV28 with TRBJ2-7; TRBD2 matches at 7 bases. The germline CDR1 and CDR2 sequences are MDHEN and SYDVKM. The CDR3 is 15 residues long. The J segment lost 6 bases and the V segment lost 7 bases, leaving 15 bases of the junction unmatched.

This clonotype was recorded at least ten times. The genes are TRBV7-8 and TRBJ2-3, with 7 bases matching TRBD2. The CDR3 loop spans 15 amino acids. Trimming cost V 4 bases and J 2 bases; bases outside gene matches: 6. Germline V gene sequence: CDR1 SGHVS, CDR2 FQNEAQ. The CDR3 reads CASSSGLDDTDTQYF. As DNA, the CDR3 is TGTGCCAGCAGCTCCGGACTAGACGACACAGATACGCAGTATTTT.

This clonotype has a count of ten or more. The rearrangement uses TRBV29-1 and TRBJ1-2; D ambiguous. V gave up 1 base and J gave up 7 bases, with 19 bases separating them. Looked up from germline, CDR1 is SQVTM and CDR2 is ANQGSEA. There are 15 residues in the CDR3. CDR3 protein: CSVEASEAGGFGYTF. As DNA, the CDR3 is TGCAGCGTTGAAGCCAGCGAGGCAGGTGGTTTTGGCTACACCTTC.

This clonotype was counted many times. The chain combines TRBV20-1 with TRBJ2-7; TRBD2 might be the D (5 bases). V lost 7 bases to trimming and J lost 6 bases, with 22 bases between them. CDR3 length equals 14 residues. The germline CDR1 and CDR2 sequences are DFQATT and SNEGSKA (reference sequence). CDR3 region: CSVTGLGPSGEQYF. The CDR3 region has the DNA TGCAGTGTAACGGGTTTGGGCCCAAGCGGCGAGCAGTACTTC.

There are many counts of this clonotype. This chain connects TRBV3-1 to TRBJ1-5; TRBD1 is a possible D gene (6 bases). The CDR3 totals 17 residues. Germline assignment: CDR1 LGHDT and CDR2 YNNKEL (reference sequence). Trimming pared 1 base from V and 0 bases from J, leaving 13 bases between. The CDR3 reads CASSQAGRGYSNQPQHF. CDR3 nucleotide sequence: TGTGCCAGCAGCCAAGCGGGCAGGGGATATAGCAATCAGCCCCAGCATTTT.

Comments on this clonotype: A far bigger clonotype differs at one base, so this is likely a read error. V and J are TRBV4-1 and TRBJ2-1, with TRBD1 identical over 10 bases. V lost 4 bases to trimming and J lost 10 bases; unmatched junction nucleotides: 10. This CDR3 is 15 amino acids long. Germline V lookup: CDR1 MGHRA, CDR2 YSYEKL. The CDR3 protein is CASSLSGTGAYEQFF. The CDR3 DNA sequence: TGCGCCAGCAGCCTCTCCGGGACAGGGGCCTACGAGCAGTTCTTC.

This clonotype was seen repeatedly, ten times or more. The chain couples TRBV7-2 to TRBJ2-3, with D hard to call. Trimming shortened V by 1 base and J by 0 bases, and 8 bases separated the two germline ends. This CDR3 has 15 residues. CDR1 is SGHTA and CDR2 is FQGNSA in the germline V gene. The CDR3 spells CASSLGWSSTDTQYF. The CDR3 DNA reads TGTGCCAGCAGCTTAGGGTGGAGCAGCACAGATACGCAGTATTTT.

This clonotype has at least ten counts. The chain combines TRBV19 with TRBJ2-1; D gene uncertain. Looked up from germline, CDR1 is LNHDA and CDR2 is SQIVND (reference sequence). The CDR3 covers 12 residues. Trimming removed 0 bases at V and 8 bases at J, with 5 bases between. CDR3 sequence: CASSIDPYEQFF. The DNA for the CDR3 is TGTGCCAGTAGTATAGACCCATATGAGCAGTTCTTC.

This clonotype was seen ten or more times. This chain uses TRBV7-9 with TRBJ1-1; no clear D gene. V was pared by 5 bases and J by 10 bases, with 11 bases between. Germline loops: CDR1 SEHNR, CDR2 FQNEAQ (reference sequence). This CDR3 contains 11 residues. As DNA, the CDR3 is TGTGCCAGCAGCCCCTCTGCACGAGCTTTCTTT. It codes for CASSPSARAFF.

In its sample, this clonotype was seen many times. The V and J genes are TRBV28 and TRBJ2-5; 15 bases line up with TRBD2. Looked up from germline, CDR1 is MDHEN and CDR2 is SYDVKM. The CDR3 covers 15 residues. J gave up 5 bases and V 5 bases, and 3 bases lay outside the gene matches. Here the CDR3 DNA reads TGTGCCAGCAGTCCTGGGACTAGCGGGAGGGAGACCCAGTACTTC. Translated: CASSPGTSGRETQYF.

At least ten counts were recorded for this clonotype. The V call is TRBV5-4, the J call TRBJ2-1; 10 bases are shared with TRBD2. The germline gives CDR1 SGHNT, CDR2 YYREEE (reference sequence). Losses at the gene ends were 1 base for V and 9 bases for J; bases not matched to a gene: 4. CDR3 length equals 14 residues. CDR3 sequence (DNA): TGTGCCAGCAGCTTGAGGCTAGCGGGGGTTGAGCAGTTCTTC. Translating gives CASSLRLAGVEQFF.

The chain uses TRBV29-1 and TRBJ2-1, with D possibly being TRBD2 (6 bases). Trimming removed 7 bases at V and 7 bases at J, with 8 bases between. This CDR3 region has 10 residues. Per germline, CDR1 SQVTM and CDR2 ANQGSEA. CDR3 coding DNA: TGCAGCGGCGGGGAGAATGAGCAGTTCTTC. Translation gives CSGGENEQFF.

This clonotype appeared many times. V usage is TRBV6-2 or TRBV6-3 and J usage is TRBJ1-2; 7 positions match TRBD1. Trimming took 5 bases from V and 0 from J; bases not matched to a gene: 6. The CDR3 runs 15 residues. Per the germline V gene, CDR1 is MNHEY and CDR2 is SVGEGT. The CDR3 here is CASSQGDGTNYGYTF. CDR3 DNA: TGTGCCAGCAGTCAGGGGGATGGCACTAACTATGGCTACACCTTC.

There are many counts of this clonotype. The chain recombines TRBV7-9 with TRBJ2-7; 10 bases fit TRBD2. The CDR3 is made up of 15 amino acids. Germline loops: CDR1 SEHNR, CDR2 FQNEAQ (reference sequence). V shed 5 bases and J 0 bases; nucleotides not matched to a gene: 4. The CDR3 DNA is TGTGCCAGCAGCCATAGCGGGGGGAGCTCCTACGAGCAGTACTTC. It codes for CASSHSGGSSYEQYF.

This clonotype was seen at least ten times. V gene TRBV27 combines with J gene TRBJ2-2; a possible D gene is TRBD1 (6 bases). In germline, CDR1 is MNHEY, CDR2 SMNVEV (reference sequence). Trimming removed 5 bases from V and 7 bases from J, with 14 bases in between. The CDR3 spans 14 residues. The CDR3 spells CASSGRQASGELFF. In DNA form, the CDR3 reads TGTGCCAGCAGTGGACGACAGGCCAGCGGGGAGCTGTTTTTT.